This paragraph reports one T cell receptor (beta chain). Vbeta (60) and Jbeta (13) primers were used in the PCR. Sequencing was performed with immunoSEQ multiplex PCR; in TCRdb, only in-frame clones are kept and a portion is missing. The sample includes about 130,000 clones. This specimen belongs to a study of cytomegalovirus exposure and HLA in healthy donors. The germline gives CDR1 MNHNS, CDR2 SASEGT. This CDR3 contains 14 residues. V was clipped by 4 bases and J by 2 bases, with 12 bases between them. Sequencing was done on a sample of PBMCs. This TCR was recovered from a man between 18 and 35 years old in good health and CMV-seronegative. The chain couples TRBV6-1 to TRBJ2-7, with D perhaps TRBD2 (7 bases). The CDR3 sequence is CASSGGGRAYEQYF. The CDR3 DNA sequence: TGTGCCAGCAGTGGGGGGGGCAGAGCCTACGAGCAGTACTTC.